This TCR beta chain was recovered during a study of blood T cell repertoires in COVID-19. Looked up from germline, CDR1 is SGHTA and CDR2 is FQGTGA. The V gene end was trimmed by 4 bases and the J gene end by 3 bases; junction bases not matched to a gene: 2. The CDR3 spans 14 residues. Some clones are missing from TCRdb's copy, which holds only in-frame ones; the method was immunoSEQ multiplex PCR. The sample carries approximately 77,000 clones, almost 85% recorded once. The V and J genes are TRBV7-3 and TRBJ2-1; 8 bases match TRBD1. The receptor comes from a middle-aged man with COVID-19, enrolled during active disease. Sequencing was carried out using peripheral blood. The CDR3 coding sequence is TGTGCCAGCAGCTCAACAGGGGGCTACAATGAGCAGTTCTTC. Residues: CASSSTGGYNEQFF. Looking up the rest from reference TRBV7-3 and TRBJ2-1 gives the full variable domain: GAGVSQTPSNKVTEKGKYVELRCDPISGHTALYWYRQSLGQGPEFLIYFQGTGAADDSGLPNDRFFAVRPEGSVSTLKIQRTERGDSAVYLCASSSTGGYNEQFFGPGTRLTVL.